This TCR beta chain was retrieved from a study of T cells after yellow fever vaccination. Study context: SMART-Seq v4 Ultra Low Input served to prepare low-cell-number fractions.

Study-level findings and limits: Subsequent booster samples again held most clones from primary vaccination (roughly 96% CD4, about 86% CD8). Weaker, the secondary response peaked sooner, at day 5 versus 15.

Germline lookup yields CDR1 SGHRS and CDR2 YFSETQ. This CDR3 has 15 amino acids. Trimming pared 0 bases from V and 2 bases from J, leaving 10 bases between. The study made its TCR cDNA through 5'RACE template switching. That step introduced a universal primer site along with UMIs. TCRdb analysed the 5' RACE reads with MiXCR anew, one entry per CDR3 protein. In the table there are some 69,000 distinct CDR3 sequences, 5.9% of which are singletons. This clonotype has ten or more counts. The antigen is not known. This clonotype was obtained from a man aged 18-30 years who received the YFV17D yellow fever vaccine. Here the sequenced sample was CD4+ T cells sorted from PBMCs, taken around 16 days after the first yellow fever vaccination. The chain employs TRBV5-1 and TRBJ2-3; D gene unclear. The CDR3 nucleotides are TGCGCCAGCAGCTTGGGTTTAGCCCACACAGATACGCAGTATTTT. It specifies CASSLGLAHTDTQYF. The full variable domain, with the rest looked up from reference TRBV5-1 and TRBJ2-3, is KAGVTQTPRYLIKTRGQQVTLSCSPISGHRSVSWYQQTPGQGLQFLFEYFSETQRNKGNFPGRFSGRQFSNSRSEMNVSTLELGDSALYLCASSLGLAHTDTQYFGPGTRLTVL.